The 21 T cell receptor beta chains reported below all come from one sample, sequenced in a study of naive and memory T cell subsets. An oligonucleotide containing a UMI was ligated to the 3' end of TCR cDNA. Ligated cDNA underwent four rounds of PCR with nested alpha and beta constant region primers and SP2. TCRdb re-called the 5' RACE reads through MiXCR, storing one row per CDR3 protein. The sample contains tens of thousands of distinct CDR3 sequences, 7% to 8.5% of which appear only once. These receptors were collected from a male donor in good health.

This clonotype was observed many times. This chain links TRBV15 with TRBJ2-7; 9 bases line up with TRBD2. CDR1 and CDR2 (germline): LNHNV, YYDKDF (reference sequence). The junction had 7 bases not matched to a gene; V was cut back by 0 bases and J by 7 bases. The CDR3 loop spans 15 amino acids. CDR3 amino acids: CATSRDVAGVREQYF. The CDR3 DNA reads as TGTGCCACCAGCAGAGATGTAGCGGGAGTGAGGGAGCAGTACTTC.

V gene TRBV30 combines with J gene TRBJ1-1, with D unresolved. The germline CDR1 and CDR2 sequences are GTSNPN and SVGIG (reference sequence). Trimming pared 2 bases from V and 2 bases from J, leaving 9 bases between. This CDR3 has 13 residues. The DNA for the CDR3 is TGTGCCTGGAGTTCTGGGATTAACACTGAAGCTTTCTTT. This encodes CAWSSGINTEAFF. The complete variable domain, with remaining parts taken from reference TRBV30 and TRBJ1-1, reads SQTIHQWPATLVQPVGSPLSLECTVEGTSNPNLYWYRQAAGRGLQLLFYSVGIGQISSEVPQNLSASRPQDRQFILSSKKLLLSDSGFYLCAWSSGINTEAFFGQGTRLTVV.

This clonotype was seen ten or more times. The rearrangement links TRBV5-1 to TRBJ2-1; 12 nucleotides agree with TRBD2. The V and J ends lost 4 bases and 8 bases, in that order; junction bases with no gene match: 7. Germline CDR1 is SGHRS and CDR2 is YFSETQ. CDR3 size: 15 residues. CDR3 sequence reads: CASSPLAGGDDEQFF. The DNA of the CDR3 is TGCGCCAGCAGCCCTCTAGCGGGAGGGGACGATGAGCAGTTCTTC.

This clonotype was counted many times. This chain links TRBV10-2 with TRBJ2-5; the D gene is possibly TRBD2 (7 bases). This CDR3 has 15 amino acids. V was pared by 4 bases and J by 5 bases, with 17 bases between. Germline CDR1 reads WSHSY; CDR2 reads SAAADI. CDR3 in DNA: TGCGCCAGCAGTGGTAGGGTAGGGGGGGATGAGACCCAGTACTTC. Encoded protein: CASSGRVGGDETQYF.

This chain joins TRBV25-1 and TRBJ2-1; TRBD2 matches at 13 bases. J gave up 9 bases and V 3 bases, and 5 bases lay outside the gene matches. Germline CDR1 and CDR2: MGHDK and SYGVNS. CDR3 size: 15 residues. The CDR3 nucleotides read TGTGCCAGCAGTGACGAGACTAGCGGGGGGCCTGAGCAGTTCTTC. Translating it yields CASSDETSGGPEQFF.

This clonotype appeared many times. The J gene is TRBJ2-1, the V gene TRBV3-1; 7 bases agree with TRBD2. Germline V gene sequence: CDR1 LGHDT, CDR2 YNNKEL (reference sequence). The CDR3 is 16 amino acids. V shed 2 bases and J 6 bases; nucleotides not matched to a gene: 10. The CDR3: CASSQPGGTSRNEQFF. CDR3 nucleotides: TGTGCCAGCAGCCAACCCGGGGGGACCTCTCGCAATGAGCAGTTCTTC.

This clonotype was observed a few times. The rearrangement links TRBV7-9 to TRBJ1-2; 11 bases are shared with TRBD1. Unmatched junction bases numbered 4, after V lost 0 bases and J lost 7 bases. Germline CDR1 SEHNR, CDR2 FQNEAQ (reference sequence). The CDR3 loop spans 15 amino acids. The CDR3 loop reads CASSLAGTGGFGYTF. CDR3 bases: TGTGCCAGCAGCTTAGCCGGGACAGGGGGATTTGGCTACACCTTC.

In this sample, this clonotype turned up many times. The V and J genes are TRBV10-3 and TRBJ2-5; 10 bases are a match to TRBD1. J was trimmed by 6 bases and V by 6 bases; bases with no gene match: 7. The CDR3 spans 14 residues. The germline CDR1 and CDR2 sequences are ENHRY and SYGVKD. CDR3: CAISNPGQGQTQYF. DNA of the CDR3: TGTGCCATCAGCAACCCGGGACAGGGGCAGACCCAGTACTTC.

This clonotype showed up just a few times. The rearrangement joins TRBV29-1 to TRBJ1-1; D not resolved. This CDR3 has 13 residues. Germline-derived CDR1 and CDR2 are SQVTM and ANQGSEA. Trimming took 1 base from V and 0 from J, leaving 6 bases between them. The CDR3 region has the DNA TGCAGCGTTGAAGGGCAGATGAACACTGAAGCTTTCTTT. This encodes CSVEGQMNTEAFF.

This clonotype was seen more than once but under ten times. This rearrangement joins TRBV12-3 or TRBV12-4 to TRBJ2-4; TRBD1 matches at 8 bases. V dropped 6 bases and J dropped 10; count of bases not matched to a gene: 11. The CDR3 consists of 14 residues. The CDR3 protein is CASSGTLTGGIQYF. CDR3 nucleotide sequence: TGTGCCAGCAGCGGGACCCTTACAGGGGGTATTCAGTACTTC.

This clonotype was observed many times. This rearrangement joins TRBV12-5 to TRBJ2-3, with a weak D call TRBD2 (6 bases). The length of the CDR3 is 12 residues. The V gene lost 6 bases and the J gene lost 2 bases, with 6 bases spanning the gap. Germline CDR1 LGHNT, CDR2 FRNRAP. The CDR3 loop reads CASGGLTDTQYF. The DNA of the CDR3 is TGTGCTAGTGGGGGACTCACAGATACGCAGTATTTT. The whole variable domain, remainder taken from reference TRBV12-5 and TRBJ2-3, is DARVTQTPRHKVTEMGQEVTMRCQPILGHNTVFWYRQTMMQGLELLAYFRNRAPLDDSGMPKDRFSAEMPDATLATLKIQPSEPRDSAVYFCASGGLTDTQYFGPGTRLTVL.

In its sample, this clonotype was seen many times. The V gene is TRBV9, the J gene TRBJ2-5; 9 nucleotides match TRBD1. This CDR3 has 14 residues. V trimming: 3 bases; J trimming: 5 bases; junction bases outside the gene matches: 5. CDR1 and CDR2 from the germline V gene are SGDLS and YYNGEE. Here the CDR3 reads CASSANRGRETQYF. CDR3 DNA sequence: TGTGCCAGCAGCGCTAACAGGGGGCGGGAGACCCAGTACTTC.

The table lists this clonotype with a few counts. The J gene is TRBJ2-3, the V gene TRBV29-1, with 8 nucleotides matching TRBD2. CDR1 and CDR2 (germline): SQVTM, ANQGSEA. V lost 4 bases to trimming and J lost 2 bases; unmatched junction nucleotides: 8. CDR3 length equals 15 residues. The CDR3, as DNA: TGCAGCGTTGGAGACCCTAGCGGGTACACAGATACGCAGTATTTT. Its protein is CSVGDPSGYTDTQYF.

Concerning this clonotype itself: The CDR3 end shows no conserved phenylalanine or tryptophan, and so a read error is likely. The chain has TRBV30 and TRBJ2-3; D may be TRBD2 (6 bases). The CDR3 is made up of 14 amino acids. Germline V gene sequence: CDR1 GTSNPN, CDR2 SVGIG (reference sequence). The V end lost 3 bases, the J end lost 1 base, and 11 bases lay between the germline ends. The CDR3 protein is CAWSSGLGTDTQYY. As DNA, the CDR3 is TGTGCCTGGAGCAGCGGGCTGGGCACAGATACGCAGTATTAT.

As for this clonotype: At one end, the junction sequence differs from germline, possibly due to a read error. For the CDR3, the DNA is TGCGCCGGCAGCTACGCCCCCACAGATACGCAGTATTTT. Protein: CAGSYAPTDTQYF. The chain links TRBV5-1 to TRBJ2-3, with D hard to call. The CDR3 is 13 residues long. Germline V gene data show CDR1 as SGHRS and CDR2 as YFSETQ.

This clonotype was found many times. The V call is TRBV20-1, the J call TRBJ2-5; D tentatively reads TRBD1 or TRBD2 (6 bases each). The length of the CDR3 is 16 residues. Germline CDR1 is DFQATT and CDR2 is SNEGSKA (reference sequence). V shed 5 bases and J shed 4 bases, with 23 bases lying between them. The CDR3 is CSASLGGAGSGETQYF. CDR3 coding DNA: TGCAGTGCTTCTCTGGGGGGCGCCGGTTCGGGAGAGACCCAGTACTTC.

This clonotype appeared many times. V gene TRBV10-3 combines with J gene TRBJ2-1; no clear D gene. V lost 3 bases to trimming and J lost 6 bases, with 15 bases between them. The CDR3 runs to 15 residues. Germline assignment: CDR1 ENHRY and CDR2 SYGVKD. CDR3 residues: CAISDYTKRLNEQFF. The CDR3 DNA sequence: TGTGCCATCAGTGATTATACAAAGCGCCTCAATGAGCAGTTCTTC.

In its sample, this clonotype was seen a few times. The chain joins TRBV25-1 to TRBJ2-2; 14 nucleotides match TRBD2. The germline V gene encodes CDR1 MGHDK and CDR2 SYGVNS. V lost 3 bases, J lost 5 bases, and 5 bases stayed unmatched. This CDR3 comprises 17 residues. CDR3 in DNA: TGTGCCAGCAGTGACTCGGGACTAGCGGGAGTTACCGGGGAGCTGTTTTTT. This encodes CASSDSGLAGVTGELFF.

This clonotype was seen at least ten times. This chain uses TRBV6-6 with TRBJ1-2, with TRBD1 matching over 9 bases. Trimming at V came to 2 bases and at J to 8 bases, leaving 6 bases not matched to a gene. In germline, CDR1 is MNHNY, CDR2 SVGAGI (reference sequence). The length of the CDR3 is 14 residues. For the CDR3, the DNA is TGTGCCAGCAGTTACCAGGACAGGGGAGTAGGCTACACCTTC. This translates into CASSYQDRGVGYTF.

This clonotype was recorded at least ten times. The chain joins TRBV28 to TRBJ2-5, with a weak D call TRBD1 (5 bases). This CDR3 is 17 amino acids long. The germline gives CDR1 MDHEN, CDR2 SYDVKM. Between the trimmed V and J ends, which lost 0 bases and 1 base, there was a span of 15 bases. The CDR3 region is CASSLWGRQGSQETQYF. The CDR3 DNA reads TGTGCCAGCAGTTTATGGGGTAGGCAGGGAAGCCAAGAGACCCAGTACTTC.

This clonotype was seen at least ten times. The chain uses TRBV29-1 and TRBJ2-1, with 8 bases lining up with TRBD1. The CDR3 extends over 12 amino acids. Germline values: CDR1 SQVTM, CDR2 ANQGSEA. V gave up 7 bases and J gave up 7 bases; unmatched junction bases: 6. The CDR3 region is CSGDRGMNEQFF. The CDR3 region has the DNA TGCAGCGGCGACAGGGGTATGAATGAGCAGTTCTTC.